The 8 T cell receptor beta chains below were found in one sample sequenced in a study of radiotherapy plus CTLA-4 blockade in lung cancer. TCRdb's table, derived via immunoSEQ multiplex PCR, lists solely in-frame clones and lacks some. The table shows just under 60,000 clones, with 70% to 80% occurring only once. The material was peripheral blood, obtained from a patient treated with radiotherapy plus ipilimumab. The source of these receptors is a human donor with non-small cell lung cancer whose response to radiotherapy plus ipilimumab could not be evaluated.

V usage is TRBV29-1 and J usage is TRBJ1-1; TRBD1 might be the D (5 bases). V was pared by 3 bases and J by 5 bases, with 10 bases between. Germline V gene lookup returns CDR1 SQVTM and CDR2 ANQGSEA. The CDR3 sequence is 12 residues long. Here the CDR3 reads CSVEAGKTEAFF. For the CDR3, the DNA is TGCAGCGTTGAGGCAGGGAAGACTGAAGCTTTCTTT.

This clone has just one count. This rearrangement joins TRBV7-2 to TRBJ2-1; D perhaps matches TRBD2 (5 bases). Germline values: CDR1 SGHTA, CDR2 FQGNSA. This CDR3 is 15 amino acids long. V was pared by 1 base and J by 7 bases, with 14 bases between. CDR3 amino acids: CASSLVIGERNEQFF. The CDR3 DNA is TGTGCCAGCAGCTTAGTCATCGGGGAGAGGAATGAGCAGTTCTTC.

The sample holds a few counts of this clone. This rearrangement joins TRBV9 to TRBJ1-1; D ambiguous. The CDR3 is made up of 13 amino acids. The V gene lost 4 bases and the J gene lost 6 bases, with 13 bases spanning the gap. The germline gives CDR1 SGDLS, CDR2 YYNGEE. The CDR3: CASSTMGYSEAFF. CDR3 bases: TGTGCCAGCAGCACCATGGGCTATTCTGAAGCTTTCTTT.

J is TRBJ2-7 and V is TRBV6-1; TRBD1 agrees at 9 bases. The length of the CDR3 is 16 residues. Germline CDR1 is MNHNS and CDR2 is SASEGT. J was trimmed by 4 bases and V by 1 base; bases with no gene match: 8. DNA of the CDR3: TGTGCCAGCAGTGAAGACAGGGGGCCCAAGATGTACGAGCAGTACTTC. It encodes CASSEDRGPKMYEQYF.

This rearrangement joins TRBV6-4 to TRBJ2-1, with 9 bases lining up with TRBD1. With V trimmed by 4 bases and J by 0 bases, 10 bases remained unmatched. Germline CDR1 MRHNA, CDR2 SNTAGT. The CDR3 has 18 amino acids. CDR3 in amino acids: CASSAEGQGLGSYNEQFF. The CDR3 bases are TGTGCCAGCAGTGCCGAGGGACAGGGCCTCGGCTCCTACAATGAGCAGTTCTTC.

The chain couples TRBV6-6 to TRBJ2-7; 10 bases match TRBD2. CDR3 length: 15 residues. CDR1 and CDR2 (germline): MNHNY, SVGAGI (reference sequence). The junction had 6 bases not matched to a gene; V was cut back by 2 bases and J by 5 bases. CDR3 sequence (DNA): TGTGCCAGCAGTTACCATAGCGGGAGGAATAACGAGCAGTACTTC. This translates into CASSYHSGRNNEQYF.

The chain carries TRBV19 and TRBJ1-1, with TRBD1 identical over 10 bases. Germline-derived CDR1 and CDR2 are LNHDA and SQIVND (reference sequence). The CDR3 spans 12 residues. V trimming: 10 bases; J trimming: 4 bases; junction bases outside the gene matches: 3. CDR3 coding DNA: TGTGCCATCAGGACAGGGGGCACTGAAGCTTTCTTT. Amino acids: CAIRTGGTEAFF.

This clone was seen a few times. The V call is TRBV9, the J call TRBJ2-2, with D perhaps matching TRBD2 (5 bases). V lost 0 bases to trimming and J lost 9 bases, with 15 bases between them. The CDR3 has 15 amino acids. CDR1 is SGDLS, CDR2 YYNGEE, per germline. Here the CDR3 reads CASSVGGSGNRELFF. The CDR3, as DNA: TGTGCCAGCAGCGTAGGTGGGAGTGGGAACCGGGAGCTGTTTTTT.